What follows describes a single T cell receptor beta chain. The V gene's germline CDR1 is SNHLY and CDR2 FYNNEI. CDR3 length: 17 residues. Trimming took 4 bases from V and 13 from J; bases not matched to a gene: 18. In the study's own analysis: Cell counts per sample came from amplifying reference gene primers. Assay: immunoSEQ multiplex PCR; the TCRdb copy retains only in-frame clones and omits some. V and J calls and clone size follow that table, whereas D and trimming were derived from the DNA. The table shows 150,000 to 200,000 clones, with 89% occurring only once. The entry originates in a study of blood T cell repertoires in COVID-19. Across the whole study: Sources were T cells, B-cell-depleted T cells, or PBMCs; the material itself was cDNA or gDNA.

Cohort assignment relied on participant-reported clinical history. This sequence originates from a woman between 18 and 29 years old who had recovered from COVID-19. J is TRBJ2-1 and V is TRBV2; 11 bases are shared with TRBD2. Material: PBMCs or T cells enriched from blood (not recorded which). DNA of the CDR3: TGTGCCAGCAGTGGACACATCAACCTACGGACTAGCGGGCGTCAGTTCTTC. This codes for CASSGHINLRTSGRQFF.